The 12 T cell receptor beta chains below were found in one sample sequenced in a study of OX40 agonist ivuxolimab in advanced cancers. Sequenced by immunoSEQ multiplex PCR; TCRdb stores in-frame clones only, minus some. Here the sample spans around 50,000 clones, 88% being singletons. The source material was CD4+ or CD8+ T cells sorted from blood, sampled in a trial of the OX40 agonist ivuxolimab. The receptors come from an adult with an advanced solid tumor such as melanoma, head and neck, liver or kidney cancer.

This clone appeared a few times. The chain joins TRBV27 to TRBJ2-7; D gene unclear. Between the trimmed V and J ends, which lost 6 bases and 3 bases, there was a span of 6 bases. CDR3 length: 11 residues. Germline V gene lookup returns CDR1 MNHEY and CDR2 SMNVEV (reference sequence). DNA of the CDR3: TGTGCCAGCAGCTCCCTCTACGAGCAGTACTTC. Translation gives CASSSLYEQYF.

The chain combines TRBV7-8 with TRBJ2-1; D not certain. V lost 3 bases and J 7 bases, leaving 7 bases between the germline ends. Germline V gives CDR1 SGHVS, CDR2 FQNEAQ. The CDR3 is made up of 12 amino acids. The CDR3 loop is CASSLNSNEQFF. The CDR3 bases are TGTGCCAGCAGCTTGAATTCAAATGAGCAGTTCTTC.

CDR3: CASSSGQSYEQYF. DNA for the CDR3: TGTGCCAGCAGTTCGGGACAATCCTACGAGCAGTACTTC. The V gene is TRBV28, the J gene TRBJ2-7; tentative D call: TRBD1 (6 bases). Germline CDR1 and CDR2: MDHEN and SYDVKM. The CDR3 is 13 amino acids. V lost 4 bases and J 1 base, leaving 8 bases between the germline ends.

J is TRBJ1-3 and V is TRBV2; maybe TRBD1 (6 bases). The CDR3 consists of 14 residues. Germline V gives CDR1 SNHLY, CDR2 FYNNEI. Trimming stripped 7 bases from V and 2 bases from J, with 12 bases between. The DNA of the CDR3 is TGTGCCAGCAAATCACAGGGCCCTGGAAACACCATATATTTT. Its translation is CASKSQGPGNTIYF. Full variable domain (outside the CDR3, taken from reference TRBV2 and TRBJ1-3): EPEVTQTPSHQVTQMGQEVILRCVPISNHLYFYWYRQILGQKVEFLVSFYNNEISEKSEIFDDQFSVERPDGSNFTLKIRSTKLEDSAMYFCASKSQGPGNTIYFGEGSWLTVV.

This chain joins TRBV7-6 and TRBJ2-1, with 11 bases aligning to TRBD2. Germline loops: CDR1 SGHVS, CDR2 FNYEAQ. The CDR3 is made up of 17 amino acids. V lost 1 base and J lost 4; bases outside the gene matches: 6. The CDR3 DNA reads TGTGCCAGCAGCTTAGGAGGGGGACTAGCGGCATACAATGAGCAGTTCTTC. Translating it yields CASSLGGGLAAYNEQFF. The full variable domain, with the rest looked up from reference TRBV7-6 and TRBJ2-1, is GAGVSQSPRYKVTKRGQDVALRCDPISGHVSLYWYRQALGQGPEFLTYFNYEAQQDKSGLPNDRFSAERPEGSISTLTIQRTEQRDSAMYRCASSLGGGLAAYNEQFFGPGTRLTVL.

The chain recombines TRBV5-1 with TRBJ1-2; TRBD1 matches 7 bases. The junction had 13 bases not matched to a gene; V was cut back by 9 bases and J by 8 bases. Per the germline V gene, CDR1 is SGHRS and CDR2 is YFSETQ. The CDR3 has 13 amino acids. CDR3 DNA: TGCGCCACCAACCCGACAGGGCCTGGCGGCTACACCTTC. Translating it yields CATNPTGPGGYTF.

The CDR3 is CAIRPWDSPSYEQYF. The CDR3 bases are TGTGCCATCCGCCCCTGGGACTCCCCCTCCTACGAGCAGTACTTC. The V and J genes are TRBV10-3 and TRBJ2-7, with a possible D match to TRBD2 (6 bases). V gave up 8 bases and J gave up 0 bases, with 17 bases separating them. The CDR3 consists of 15 residues. Germline values: CDR1 ENHRY, CDR2 SYGVKD.

The chain recombines TRBV7-9 with TRBJ1-1; 8 bases fit TRBD1. The CDR3 is made up of 15 amino acids. The germline V gene has CDR1 SEHNR and CDR2 FQNEAQ (reference sequence). The V and J ends lost 5 bases and 6 bases, in that order; junction bases with no gene match: 11. The CDR3 here is CASSDPGQGRSEAFF. In DNA form, the CDR3 reads TGTGCCAGCAGCGATCCAGGACAGGGAAGGTCTGAAGCTTTCTTT.

This chain joins TRBV11-3 and TRBJ1-3, with no clear D. The length of the CDR3 is 14 residues. The germline CDR1 and CDR2 sequences are SGHNT and YENEEA. The ends were cut back, 5 bases at V and 2 bases at J, with 10 bases in the middle. CDR3 amino acids: CASSRRGPGNTIYF. CDR3 in DNA: TGTGCCAGCAGCCGCAGAGGGCCTGGAAACACCATATATTTT.

V is TRBV5-5 and J is TRBJ2-7; TRBD2 matches 11 bases. V gave up 4 bases and J gave up 3 bases; unmatched junction bases: 15. The germline CDR1 and CDR2 sequences are SGHKS and YYEKEE (reference sequence). CDR3 length equals 18 residues. CDR3 DNA: TGTGCCAGCAGCCCCATAGGGACTAGCGGAGATACGCACTACGAGCAGTACTTC. Protein sequence: CASSPIGTSGDTHYEQYF.

The CDR3 sequence: CASSDSSYEQYF. The CDR3, as DNA: TGTGCCAGCAGCGACAGCTCCTACGAGCAGTACTTC. The J gene is TRBJ2-7, the V gene TRBV9; D not resolved. The ends were cut back, 3 bases at V and 0 bases at J, with 4 bases in the middle. Germline-derived CDR1 and CDR2 are SGDLS and YYNGEE. The CDR3 consists of 12 residues.

V is TRBV27 and J is TRBJ2-3, with 12 bases matching TRBD2. CDR1 MNHEY and CDR2 SMNVEV come from the germline V gene (reference sequence). This CDR3 has 18 residues. Trimming at V came to 1 base and at J to 4 bases, leaving 9 bases not matched to a gene. The CDR3 DNA follows: TGTGCCAGCAGTTTATTGGTACTAGCGGGAGGAGGGGCAGATACGCAGTATTTT. Translating it yields CASSLLVLAGGGADTQYF.